Below, 3 T cell receptor beta chains from the same sample are listed, as sequenced in a study of metastatic and nonmetastatic thyroid tumors. Each patient came to thyroid surgery without any prior treatment (of any kind). TCRdb re-called the PCR reads with MiXCR. The sample yields tens of thousands of clones, about 25% seen once. Sequences were obtained from blood. The receptors originated from a male donor with papillary thyroid cancer or a benign thyroid nodule (not recorded which). Some clones in this sample may be carry-over from other donors' samples.

This clone was seen repeatedly, ten times or more. The V and J genes are TRBV12-3 or TRBV12-4 and TRBJ1-5; 11 bases fit TRBD1. The CDR3 is 17 residues long. V was pared by 3 bases and J by 7 bases, with 11 bases of the junction left unmatched. CDR3 residues: CASSFGQGAIRQQPQHF. As DNA, the CDR3 is TGTGCCAGCAGTTTTGGACAGGGGGCAATTCGTCAGCAGCCCCAGCATTTT.

This clone has ten or more counts. The gene calls are TRBV6-5 and TRBJ2-5; 14 bases are a match to TRBD2. Trimming removed 2 bases from V and 7 bases from J; junction bases left unmatched: 6. CDR1 MNHEY and CDR2 SVGAGI come from the germline V gene. The CDR3 is 16 amino acids. CDR3 DNA: TGTGCCAGCAGTTACGGGACTAGCGGGAGTAGGGGGACCCAGTACTTC. This gives the protein CASSYGTSGSRGTQYF.

This clone was seen repeatedly, ten times or more. The genes are TRBV5-1 and TRBJ2-3, with TRBD1 matching 9 bases. The V gene end was trimmed by 0 bases and the J gene end by 4 bases; junction bases not matched to a gene: 3. This CDR3 has 15 residues. CDR1 is SGHRS and CDR2 is YFSETQ in the germline V gene. The CDR3 nucleotides are TGCGCCAGCAGCTTGGGGGACAGGGTGGCAGATACGCAGTATTTT. This encodes CASSLGDRVADTQYF.